Shown below are 3 T cell receptor beta chains from a single sample sequenced in a study of blood T cell repertoires in COVID-19. The data were produced by immunoSEQ multiplex PCR, yet TCRdb's version contains in-frame clones alone and is incomplete. Among some 210,000 clones listed, approximately 91% were seen once. Specimen: peripheral blood. Source of these receptors: a woman between 40 and 50 years old with acute or convalescent COVID-19.

The gene calls are TRBV24-1 and TRBJ1-4, with D possibly TRBD1 on 5 matching bases. There are 16 residues in the CDR3. Germline loops: CDR1 KGHDR, CDR2 SFDVKD. Trimming stripped 5 bases from V and 4 bases from J, with 16 bases between. CDR3 sequence: CATSGGTTTDNEKLFF. CDR3 DNA: TGTGCCACCAGTGGCGGGACCACTACGGATAATGAAAAACTGTTTTTT.

The V gene is TRBV3-1 (or the pseudogene TRBV3-2), the J gene TRBJ1-3, with 8 positions matching TRBD1. Germline values: CDR1 LGHDT, CDR2 YNNKEL (reference sequence). The V segment lost 4 bases and the J segment 3 bases; nucleotides outside the gene matches: 8. This CDR3 has 16 residues. This CDR3 reads CASSPKRTGNGNTIYF. The CDR3 DNA reads as TGTGCCAGCAGCCCCAAGCGGACAGGGAATGGAAACACCATATATTTT.

The J gene is TRBJ1-1, the V gene TRBV4-1; D remains unclear. The CDR3 sequence is 14 residues long. With 2 bases removed from V and 1 base from J, the gap between germline ends came to 8 bases. Germline V gives CDR1 MGHRA, CDR2 YSYEKL. The CDR3 loop is CASSQRERNTEAFF. CDR3 nucleotides: TGCGCCAGCAGCCAAAGAGAGCGGAACACTGAAGCTTTCTTT.